The present T cell receptor beta chain was sequenced within a study of blood T cell repertoires in COVID-19. In the study overall: The United States, Italy and Spain provided the acute and convalescent COVID-19 samples. T cells, B-cell-depleted T cells, or PBMCs supplied cDNA or gDNA.

Unmatched junction bases numbered 8, after V lost 4 bases and J lost 2 bases. This CDR3 has 16 residues. Per germline, CDR1 MDHEN and CDR2 SYDVKM. In the original analysis: Amplifying reference gene primers gave estimates of nucleated cell counts. The repertoire was sequenced with immunoSEQ multiplex PCR; TCRdb's copy has only in-frame clones and lacks some. V, J and clone size reflect that table, while D and trimming were determined from the DNA. The repertoire holds under 140,000 clones, with approximately 82% as singletons. This sequence joins TRBV28 and TRBJ2-3; 8 bases fit TRBD1. The sample comprised peripheral blood. This TCR was sampled from a woman of 80 years or more with acute or convalescent COVID-19. CDR3 sequence (DNA): TGTGCCAGCAGTTCATGGGGGACAGGAGACACAGATACGCAGTATTTT. Amino acids: CASSSWGTGDTDTQYF. The whole variable domain, filled in from reference TRBV28 and TRBJ2-3, reads DVKVTQSSRYLVKRTGEKVFLECVQDMDHENMFWYRQDPGLGLRLIYFSYDVKMKEKGDIPEGYSVSREKKERFSLILESASTNQTSMYLCASSSWGTGDTDTQYFGPGTRLTVL.